Each of the 13 T cell receptor beta chains below was sequenced from the same sample in a study of technical replicates of blood from a handful of donors. Sequenced by immunoSEQ multiplex PCR; TCRdb stores in-frame clones only, minus some. The sample consists of about 69,000 clones, approximately 88% of them appearing once. Sequenced material: PBMCs. The source of these receptors is a human donor in good health. Some clones in this sample may be carry-over from other donors' samples.

The rearrangement links TRBV5-1 to TRBJ1-5, with TRBD1 identical over 7 bases. The CDR3 is 15 residues long. Germline CDR1 is SGHRS and CDR2 is YFSETQ. The V and J ends lost 2 bases and 3 bases, in that order; junction bases with no gene match: 5. The CDR3 reads CASSFTGDPNQPQHF. Written as DNA, the CDR3 is TGCGCCAGCAGCTTTACAGGGGACCCCAATCAGCCCCAGCATTTT.

The chain carries TRBV5-6 and TRBJ2-1; possible D gene TRBD2, 6 bases. CDR3 length equals 16 residues. The germline gives CDR1 SGHDT, CDR2 YYEEEE. Between the trimmed V and J ends, which lost 0 bases and 4 bases, there was a span of 14 bases. The CDR3 sequence is CASSLVGTHFYNEQFF. The CDR3 bases are TGTGCCAGCAGCTTGGTCGGGACTCACTTTTACAATGAGCAGTTCTTC.

V and J are TRBV2 and TRBJ2-1, with 9 bases matching TRBD2. This CDR3 comprises 14 residues. Germline V CDR1 and CDR2: SNHLY, FYNNEI. V shed 7 bases and J 14 bases; nucleotides not matched to a gene: 15. Written as DNA, the CDR3 is TGTGCCAGCATCGACGGGGCTAGCGGGGCCCGAGAGTTCTTC. As protein: CASIDGASGAREFF.

The chain joins TRBV2 to TRBJ2-1; 7 bases are shared with TRBD1. Germline V gene lookup returns CDR1 SNHLY and CDR2 FYNNEI. The CDR3 loop spans 19 amino acids. Unmatched junction bases numbered 23, after V lost 5 bases and J lost 7 bases. The CDR3, as DNA: TGTGCCAGCAGTTTCAGAGGGGGCGAAGTTCTTATCTGGGGAAATGAGCAGTTCTTC. Its protein product is CASSFRGGEVLIWGNEQFF.

V gene TRBV25-1 combines with J gene TRBJ2-3; 8 bases agree with TRBD2. In germline, CDR1 is MGHDK, CDR2 SYGVNS. With 3 bases clipped from V and 4 bases from J, the junction kept 6 bases outside the gene matches. This CDR3 has 15 residues. The CDR3 loop is CASSDLAGSADTQYF. In DNA, the CDR3 is TGTGCCAGCAGTGACTTAGCGGGGTCGGCAGATACGCAGTATTTT.

The chain uses TRBV5-4 and TRBJ2-3, with TRBD1 identical over 10 bases. Unmatched junction bases numbered 6, after V lost 1 base and J lost 4 bases. The germline V gene has CDR1 SGHNT and CDR2 YYREEE (reference sequence). The CDR3 runs to 16 residues. CDR3 in DNA: TGTGCCAGCAGCTTGCTCAAGGGACAGGGGCCAGATACGCAGTATTTT. Its translation: CASSLLKGQGPDTQYF.

A few counts support this clone. The chain is built from TRBV6-5 and TRBJ2-3; possibly TRBD2 for D (5 bases). V shed 6 bases and J shed 6 bases, with 19 bases lying between them. CDR3 length: 15 residues. CDR1 and CDR2 from the germline V gene are MNHEY and SVGAGI. The CDR3 here is CASSPSPTLADTQYF. As DNA, the CDR3 is TGTGCCAGCAGCCCCTCGCCGACCCTAGCCGATACGCAGTATTTT.

The chain has TRBV6-1 and TRBJ2-1; D may be TRBD2 (7 bases). The V gene's germline CDR1 is MNHNS and CDR2 SASEGT. CDR3 size: 14 residues. V was cut by 1 base and J by 8 bases, with 12 bases left in between. As DNA, the CDR3 is TGTGCCAGCAGTGAAGTCGGGGGGCTCGATGAGCAGTTCTTC. Translating gives CASSEVGGLDEQFF.

V gene TRBV6-5 combines with J gene TRBJ1-1; 9 bases agree with TRBD1. Germline lookup yields CDR1 MNHEY and CDR2 SVGAGI. Unmatched junction bases numbered 8, after V lost 5 bases and J lost 10 bases. This CDR3 region has 13 residues. The CDR3 DNA reads as TGTGCCAGCAGTCCCCCGGGACAGGGAGGAGCTTTCTTT. Residues: CASSPPGQGGAFF.

V is TRBV9 and J is TRBJ2-2; D remains unclear. CDR3 size: 13 residues. V lost 3 bases, J lost 6 bases, and 9 bases lay in between. Germline loops: CDR1 SGDLS, CDR2 YYNGEE. CDR3 residues: CASSARVAGELFF. CDR3 sequence (DNA): TGTGCCAGCAGCGCCCGGGTGGCCGGGGAGCTGTTTTTT. Full variable domain (rest looked up from reference TRBV9 and TRBJ2-2): DSGVTQTPKHLITATGQRVTLRCSPRSGDLSVYWYQQSLDQGLQFLIQYYNGEERAKGNILERFSAQQFPDLHSELNLSSLELGDSALYFCASSARVAGELFFGEGSRLTVL.

This chain connects TRBV4-1 to TRBJ2-7, with 8 nucleotides matching TRBD2. The CDR3 has 16 amino acids. The germline V gene encodes CDR1 MGHRA and CDR2 YSYEKL. V was pared by 4 bases and J by 7 bases, with 15 bases of the junction left unmatched. DNA of the CDR3: TGCGCCAGCAGCCCCCTCGAGGCGGGGGGTCCGGTAGAGCAGTACTTC. Amino acid sequence: CASSPLEAGGPVEQYF.

J is TRBJ1-4 and V is TRBV7-2; perhaps TRBD1 as D (5 bases). Germline CDR1 SGHTA, CDR2 FQGNSA. The V gene lost 0 bases and the J gene lost 5 bases, with 10 bases spanning the gap. The CDR3 sequence is 15 residues long. The CDR3 sequence: CASSLAGGRNEKLFF. The CDR3 DNA is TGTGCCAGCAGCTTAGCGGGGGGGAGGAATGAAAAACTGTTTTTT.

The chain employs TRBV5-6 and TRBJ1-2, with a weak D call TRBD1 (6 bases). The CDR3 sequence is 13 residues long. Germline lookup yields CDR1 SGHDT and CDR2 YYEEEE. V was clipped by 6 bases and J by 5 bases, with 14 bases between them. In DNA, the CDR3 is TGTGCCAGCATCCCTGGGGGCCAATATGGCTACACCTTC. This gives the protein CASIPGGQYGYTF.